The 21 T cell receptor beta chains below all came from one sample that was sequenced in a study of blood T cell repertoires in COVID-19. Profiled with immunoSEQ multiplex PCR; TCRdb holds only in-frame clones, not every one. The sample holds around 70,000 clones, over 80% seen once. The sequenced material came from peripheral blood. Every receptor here comes from a human donor in a cohort sampled during active COVID-19.

This rearrangement joins TRBV3-1 (or the pseudogene TRBV3-2) to TRBJ2-1; unclear D gene. Germline values: CDR1 LGHDT, CDR2 YNNKEL (reference sequence). Trimming shortened V by 4 bases and J by 0 bases, and 19 bases separated the two germline ends. The CDR3 consists of 18 residues. The CDR3, as DNA: TGTGCCAGCAGCCGATTAAGAAAAGACTGGAGCTCCTACAATGAGCAGTTCTTC. This gives the protein CASSRLRKDWSSYNEQFF.

For the CDR3, the DNA is TGCGCCAGCAGCCAAGGACATCTGAACACTGAAGCTTTCTTT. Protein product: CASSQGHLNTEAFF. V gene TRBV4-1 combines with J gene TRBJ1-1, with D uncertain. The length of the CDR3 is 14 residues. Germline CDR1 MGHRA, CDR2 YSYEKL. Trimming took 1 base from V and 0 from J, leaving 6 bases between them.

The chain is built from TRBV6-1 and TRBJ1-4; D gene unclear. The ends were cut back, 3 bases at V and 1 base at J, with 9 bases in the middle. Germline CDR1 is MNHNS and CDR2 is SASEGT. There are 15 residues in the CDR3. The chain's CDR3 is CASSENFGTNEKLFF. As DNA, the CDR3 is TGTGCCAGCAGTGAGAACTTCGGAACTAATGAAAAACTGTTTTTT.

The rearrangement uses TRBV4-1 and TRBJ1-3, with TRBD1 as a possible D gene (6 bases). V dropped 2 bases and J dropped 3 bases, with 17 bases sitting between them. The CDR3 covers 17 residues. The germline CDR1 and CDR2 sequences are MGHRA and YSYEKL. CDR3 sequence reads: CASSQWLAGAIGNTIYF. In DNA, the CDR3 is TGCGCCAGCAGCCAATGGTTAGCGGGGGCGATTGGAAACACCATATATTTT.

This sequence joins TRBV7-2 and TRBJ2-7, with 8 bases matching TRBD2. V gave up 10 bases and J gave up 2 bases; unmatched junction bases: 7. Germline V CDR1 and CDR2: SGHTA, FQGNSA. CDR3 length equals 13 residues. CDR3 amino acids: CATGLAGTYEQYF. DNA of the CDR3: TGTGCCACTGGCCTAGCGGGCACCTACGAGCAGTACTTC.

This clone was observed once. The gene calls are TRBV9 and TRBJ2-3, with a weak D call TRBD2 (7 bases). The CDR3 runs 16 residues. Germline V CDR1 and CDR2: SGDLS, YYNGEE. V dropped 0 bases and J dropped 4 bases, with 15 bases sitting between them. The CDR3 sequence is CASSVGWGGAADTQYF. In DNA form, the CDR3 reads TGTGCCAGCAGCGTAGGATGGGGGGGCGCGGCAGATACGCAGTATTTT.

This clone has just a few counts. V usage is TRBV3-1 (or the pseudogene TRBV3-2) and J usage is TRBJ2-2, with D possibly TRBD2 on 5 matching bases. The CDR3 loop spans 15 amino acids. Deletions cut 1 base from V and 4 bases from J, with 10 bases between. Germline V CDR1 and CDR2: LGHDT, YNNKEL (reference sequence). CDR3 protein: CASSQGTRSTGELFF. The CDR3 coding sequence is TGTGCCAGCAGCCAAGGTACTAGAAGCACCGGGGAGCTGTTTTTT.

CDR3 sequence: CASSYGGQGAYEQYF. As DNA, the CDR3 is TGTGCCAGCAGTTACGGGGGACAGGGGGCGTACGAGCAGTACTTC. V usage is TRBV6-5 and J usage is TRBJ2-7; 12 bases line up with TRBD1. The CDR3 contains 15 residues. Per germline, CDR1 MNHEY and CDR2 SVGAGI. J lost 4 bases, V lost 2 bases, and 3 bases had no gene match.

The CDR3 DNA follows: TGTGCCAGCAGCAGACAGGGGGGGGACAATCAGCCCCAGCATTTT. Its translation: CASSRQGGDNQPQHF. J is TRBJ1-5 and V is TRBV5-8; 9 nucleotides align to TRBD1. J lost 3 bases, V lost 4 bases, and 5 bases had no gene match. Germline V gene data show CDR1 as SGHTS and CDR2 as YDEGEE. The CDR3 runs to 15 residues.

This CDR3 is CASLRDSEQFF. The CDR3 DNA reads TGTGCCAGCCTCCGGGACAGTGAGCAGTTCTTC. The chain has TRBV6-5 and TRBJ2-1; 7 bases match TRBD1. The CDR3 is made up of 11 amino acids. Germline V gene sequence: CDR1 MNHEY, CDR2 SVGAGI. The trim removed 8 bases at V and 9 bases at J, leaving 4 bases unmatched.

This clone was picked up a small number of times. This rearrangement joins TRBV5-6 to TRBJ1-2, with a possible D match to TRBD1 (5 bases). Germline V gives CDR1 SGHDT, CDR2 YYEEEE. This CDR3 region has 14 residues. V lost 1 base, J lost 3 bases, and 10 bases lay in between. CDR3 bases: TGTGCCAGCAGCTTGCAGGGAATGGACTATGGCTACACCTTC. Protein: CASSLQGMDYGYTF.

V usage is TRBV4-3 and J usage is TRBJ1-1; the D gene is possibly TRBD1 (5 bases). V lost 4 bases and J 0 bases, leaving 15 bases between the germline ends. The CDR3 contains 16 residues. The germline V gene encodes CDR1 LGHNA and CDR2 YSLEER. As DNA, the CDR3 is TGCGCCAGCAGCCTAGATCCCAGGGAACTGAACACTGAAGCTTTCTTT. Residues: CASSLDPRELNTEAFF.

The genes are TRBV7-2 and TRBJ2-3; 12 bases align to TRBD2. V shed 5 bases, J shed 7 bases, and the junction held 13 bases outside the gene matches. Germline CDR1 and CDR2: SGHTA and FQGNSA. This CDR3 comprises 17 residues. This CDR3 reads CASSRGSTSGGSYTQYF. In DNA, the CDR3 is TGTGCCAGCAGCCGGGGTTCGACTAGCGGGGGTTCTTATACGCAGTATTTT.

The chain couples TRBV7-2 to TRBJ2-7, with 9 nucleotides matching TRBD1. The CDR3 has 14 residues. The V and J ends lost 4 bases and 4 bases, in that order; junction bases with no gene match: 5. Germline CDR1 and CDR2: SGHTA and FQGNSA. CDR3 loop: CASSSRDRVYEQYF. CDR3 nucleotide sequence: TGTGCCAGCAGCTCCCGGGACAGGGTTTACGAGCAGTACTTC.

CDR3 residues: CASAPGADTQYF. The CDR3, as DNA: TGTGCCAGCGCGCCAGGGGCGGATACGCAGTATTTT. The V call is TRBV28, the J call TRBJ2-3; possibly TRBD1 for D (6 bases). The V end lost 8 bases, the J end lost 6 bases, and 12 bases lay between the germline ends. Germline loops: CDR1 MDHEN, CDR2 SYDVKM. The CDR3 has 12 amino acids.

CDR3 residues: CASSPLESNSPLHF. Here the CDR3 DNA reads TGTGCCAGCTCACCACTAGAAAGTAATTCACCCCTCCACTTT. The chain is built from TRBV18 and TRBJ1-6; D uncertain. Trimming removed 1 base at V and 6 bases at J, with 7 bases between. This CDR3 is 14 amino acids long. Per germline, CDR1 KGHSH and CDR2 LQKENI.

V usage is TRBV2 and J usage is TRBJ2-1; TRBD2 matches 7 bases. V shed 7 bases and J 5 bases; nucleotides not matched to a gene: 8. The germline gives CDR1 SNHLY, CDR2 FYNNEI. The CDR3 totals 14 residues. CDR3: CASIGLADNNEQFF. The CDR3 bases are TGTGCCAGCATTGGGCTAGCGGATAACAATGAGCAGTTCTTC. Based on the CDR3 plus reference TRBV2 and TRBJ2-1, the full variable domain is EPEVTQTPSHQVTQMGQEVILRCVPISNHLYFYWYRQILGQKVEFLVSFYNNEISEKSEIFDDQFSVERPDGSNFTLKIRSTKLEDSAMYFCASIGLADNNEQFFGPGTRLTVL.

The chain carries TRBV23-1 and TRBJ1-2; D may be TRBD1 (5 bases). TRBV23-1 belongs to the ORF category, with a function that is uncertain. V shed 1 base and J shed 5 bases, with 35 bases lying between them. This CDR3 has 22 amino acids. The CDR3 region is CASSQWGEAGGLRRGDRYGYTF. CDR3 coding DNA: TGCGCCAGCAGTCAATGGGGCGAGGCGGGGGGACTTCGACGGGGGGATCGATATGGCTACACCTTC.

The CDR3 loop reads CATSDLRSGGPGELFF. For the CDR3, the DNA is TGTGCCACCAGTGATTTGAGGAGCGGCGGGCCCGGGGAGCTGTTTTTT. The rearrangement uses TRBV24-1 and TRBJ2-2; perhaps TRBD2 as D (5 bases). This CDR3 is 16 amino acids long. The V gene's germline CDR1 is KGHDR and CDR2 SFDVKD. V was trimmed by 0 bases and J by 6 bases, leaving 13 bases between them.

J is TRBJ2-3 and V is TRBV7-3; TRBD2 agrees at 10 bases. The CDR3 loop spans 16 amino acids. Looked up from germline, CDR1 is SGHTA and CDR2 is FQGTGA. The ends lost 3 bases at V and 2 bases at J; junction bases unmatched: 5. CDR3 sequence reads: CASSFRTSGNTDTQYF. For the CDR3, the DNA is TGTGCCAGCAGCTTCCGGACTAGCGGAAACACAGATACGCAGTATTTT.

J is TRBJ1-4 and V is TRBV29-1, with 7 nucleotides matching TRBD1. The J segment lost 4 bases and the V segment lost 0 bases, leaving 8 bases of the junction unmatched. The CDR3 length is 16 residues. The germline gives CDR1 SQVTM, CDR2 ANQGSEA. CDR3 region: CSVEDSSGGYNEKLFF. CDR3 bases: TGCAGCGTTGAAGATAGTTCAGGGGGATATAATGAAAAACTGTTTTTT.